This is a list of T cell receptor beta chains from one sample in a study of vaccination and CD4 T cells after COVID-19. Antigens of these TCRs are unknown. Each CDR3 protein is one row after TCRdb ran MiXCR on the PCR reads. The sample records about 10,000 distinct CDR3 sequences, approximately 75% being singletons. What was sequenced was CD4+ T cells from blood, cultured in vitro. The source of these receptors is a human donor who had recovered from COVID-19. Each CDR3 is given with its conserved first and last residue. Fields, in order: V gene, D gene, clone size, J gene, CDR3 DNA, CDR3 protein. The D gene is left open where the match is weak. Some rows have no size entry. The others give once, few or many, or a class for an expanded clone.

V gene: TRBV6-2/TRBV6-3; D gene: -; clone size: few; J gene: TRBJ1-5; CDR3 DNA: TGTGCCAGCAAATCACAGGATCTGCCCCAGCCCCAGCATTTT; CDR3 protein: CASKSQDLPQPQHF
V gene: TRBV20-1; D gene: -; clone size: -; J gene: TRBJ1-3; CDR3 DNA: TGCAGTGCTAGAGAGCCGACAGTCGGAAACACCATATATTTT; CDR3 protein: CSAREPTVGNTIYF
V gene: TRBV24-1; D gene: -; clone size: few; J gene: TRBJ1-5; CDR3 DNA: TGTGCCACCAGTGACAGATTCAATCAGCCCCAGCATTTT; CDR3 protein: CATSDRFNQPQHF
V gene: TRBV6-1; D gene: -; clone size: -; J gene: TRBJ2-6; CDR3 DNA: TGTGCCAGCACCCCAAGTGGGGCCTCTGGGGCCAACGTCCTGACTTTC; CDR3 protein: CASTPSGASGANVLTF
V gene: TRBV15; D gene: -; clone size: -; J gene: TRBJ1-5; CDR3 DNA: TGTGCCACCAGCAGAGTTTGGACAGATCAAAATCAGCCCCAGCATTTT; CDR3 protein: CATSRVWTDQNQPQHF
V gene: TRBV7-2; D gene: -; clone size: few; J gene: TRBJ1-5; CDR3 DNA: TGTGCCAGCAGCCCATCGGGGCGTAATCAGCCCCAGCATTTT; CDR3 protein: CASSPSGRNQPQHF
V gene: TRBV20-1; D gene: -; clone size: large; J gene: TRBJ1-1; CDR3 DNA: TGCAGTGCTGGGCGGGGGGACACTGAAGCTTTCTTT; CDR3 protein: CSAGRGDTEAFF
V gene: TRBV6-1; D gene: TRBD1; clone size: -; J gene: TRBJ2-7; CDR3 DNA: TGTGCCAGCAGAGCGCTAGGGACAGACTCCTACGAGCAGTACTTC; CDR3 protein: CASRALGTDSYEQYF
V gene: TRBV6-2/TRBV6-3; D gene: -; clone size: -; J gene: TRBJ2-1; CDR3 DNA: TGTGCCAGCAGTTACTTGTTTTCGCAGTTCTTC; CDR3 protein: CASSYLFSQFF
V gene: TRBV7-2; D gene: -; clone size: few; J gene: TRBJ1-5; CDR3 DNA: TGTGCCAGCAGCTCCCCGTGGGCGGAAGGCAATCAGCCCCAGCATTTT; CDR3 protein: CASSSPWAEGNQPQHF
V gene: TRBV28; D gene: TRBD1; clone size: few; J gene: TRBJ1-5; CDR3 DNA: TGTGCCACCGCATTGACAGGGGGCGGGTTGAATCAGCCCCAGCATTTT; CDR3 protein: CATALTGGGLNQPQHF